This T cell receptor (beta chain) was captured by sequencing in a study of OX40 agonist ivuxolimab in advanced cancers. Study at large: Ivuxolimab is an agonistic anti-OX40 (CD134) antibody, and patients were treated with it. Age averaged around 58 years (range about 20 to 79), and just over 80% were male. Previous treatment with anti-PD-1, anti-PD-L1 or anti-CTLA-4 therapy was allowed; 30% to 50% had received some.

V was cut by 6 bases and J by 9 bases, with 9 bases left in between. Looked up from germline, CDR1 is MNHEY and CDR2 is SVGAGI. The CDR3 covers 12 residues. About this clone: Its target is not known.

Findings and limits, study-wide: Some nonresponders also had low normalized T-cell clonal expansion.

The method was immunoSEQ multiplex PCR; TCRdb's version includes in-frame clones alone and lacks a portion of them. The table lists about 60,000 clones, about 85% of them singletons. The chain links TRBV6-5 to TRBJ1-6, with D uncertain. This receptor was taken from an adult with an advanced solid tumor such as melanoma, head and neck, liver or kidney cancer. The material sequenced was CD4+ or CD8+ T cells sorted from blood, taken in a trial of the OX40 agonist ivuxolimab. The CDR3 DNA is TGTGCCAGCAGCCCCCTGAGTTCACCCCTCCACTTT. It yields the protein CASSPLSSPLHF.